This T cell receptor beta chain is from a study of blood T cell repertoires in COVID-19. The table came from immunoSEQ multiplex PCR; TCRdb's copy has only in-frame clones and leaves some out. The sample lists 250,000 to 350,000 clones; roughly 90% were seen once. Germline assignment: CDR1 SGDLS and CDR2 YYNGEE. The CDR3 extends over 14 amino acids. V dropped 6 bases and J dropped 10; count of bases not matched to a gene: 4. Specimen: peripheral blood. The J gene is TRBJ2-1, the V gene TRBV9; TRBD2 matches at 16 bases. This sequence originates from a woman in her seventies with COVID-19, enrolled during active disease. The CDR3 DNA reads TGTGCCAGCACCCCGGGACTAGCGGGGGGGGAGCAGTTCTTC. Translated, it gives CASTPGLAGGEQFF.